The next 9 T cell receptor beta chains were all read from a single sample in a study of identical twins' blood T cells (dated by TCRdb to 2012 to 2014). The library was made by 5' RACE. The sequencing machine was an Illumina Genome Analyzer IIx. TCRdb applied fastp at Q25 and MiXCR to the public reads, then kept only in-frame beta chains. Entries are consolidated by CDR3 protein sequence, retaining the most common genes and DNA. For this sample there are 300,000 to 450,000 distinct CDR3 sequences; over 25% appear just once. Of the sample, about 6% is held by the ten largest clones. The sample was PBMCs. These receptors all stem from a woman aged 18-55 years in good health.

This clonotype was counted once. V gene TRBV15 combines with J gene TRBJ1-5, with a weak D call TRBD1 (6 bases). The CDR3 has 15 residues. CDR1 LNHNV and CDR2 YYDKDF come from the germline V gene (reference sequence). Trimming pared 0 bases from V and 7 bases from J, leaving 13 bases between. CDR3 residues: CATSRDQQGRQPQHF. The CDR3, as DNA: TGTGCCACCAGCAGAGATCAGCAGGGGAGGCAGCCCCAGCATTTT. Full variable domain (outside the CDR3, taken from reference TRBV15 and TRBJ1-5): DAMVIQNPRYQVTQFGKPVTLSCSQTLNHNVMYWYQQKSSQAPKLLFHYYDKDFNNEADTPDNFQSRRPNTSFCFLDIRSPGLGDTAMYLCATSRDQQGRQPQHFGDGTRLSIL.

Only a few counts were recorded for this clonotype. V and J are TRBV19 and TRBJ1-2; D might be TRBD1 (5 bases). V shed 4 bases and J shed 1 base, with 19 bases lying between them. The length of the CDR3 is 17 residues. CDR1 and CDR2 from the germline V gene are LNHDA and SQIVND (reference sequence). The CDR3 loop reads CASSTRDASSLNYGYTF. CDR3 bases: TGTGCCAGTAGTACTCGGGACGCCTCTTCTCTTAACTATGGCTACACCTTC.

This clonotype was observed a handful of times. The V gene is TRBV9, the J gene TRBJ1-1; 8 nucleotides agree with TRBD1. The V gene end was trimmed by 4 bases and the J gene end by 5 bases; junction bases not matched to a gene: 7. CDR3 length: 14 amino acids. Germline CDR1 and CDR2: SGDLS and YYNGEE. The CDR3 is CASSPGQGETEAFF. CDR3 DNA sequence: TGTGCCAGCAGCCCCGGACAGGGTGAAACTGAAGCTTTCTTT.

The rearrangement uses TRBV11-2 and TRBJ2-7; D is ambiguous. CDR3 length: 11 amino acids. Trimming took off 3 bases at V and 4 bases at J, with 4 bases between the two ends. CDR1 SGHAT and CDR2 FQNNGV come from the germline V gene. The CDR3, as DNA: TGTGCCAGCAGCTTGAAATACGAGCAGTACTTC. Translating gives CASSLKYEQYF. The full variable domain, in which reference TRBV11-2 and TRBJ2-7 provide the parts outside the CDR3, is EAGVAQSPRYKIIEKRQSVAFWCNPISGHATLYWYQQILGQGPKLLIQFQNNGVVDDSQLPKDRFSAERLKGVDSTLKIQPAKLEDSAVYLCASSLKYEQYFGPGTRLTVT.

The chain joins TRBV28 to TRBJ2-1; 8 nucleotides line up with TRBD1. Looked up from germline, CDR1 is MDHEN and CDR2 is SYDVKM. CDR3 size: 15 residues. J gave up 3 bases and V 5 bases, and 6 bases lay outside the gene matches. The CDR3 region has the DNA TGTGCCAGCAGTCCCGGGACAGGTCTCTACAATGAGCAGTTCTTC. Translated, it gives CASSPGTGLYNEQFF.

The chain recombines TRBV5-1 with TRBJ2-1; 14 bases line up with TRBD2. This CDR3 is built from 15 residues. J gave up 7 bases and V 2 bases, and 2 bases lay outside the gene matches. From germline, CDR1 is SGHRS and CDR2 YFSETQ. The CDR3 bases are TGCGCCAGCAGCTTAGGGACTAGCGGGAGTAATGAGCAGTTCTTC. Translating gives CASSLGTSGSNEQFF.

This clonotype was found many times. CDR3 DNA: TGCAGCGTTGAAGCCCGTGACTATGGCTACACCTTC. This codes for CSVEARDYGYTF. This chain connects TRBV29-1 to TRBJ1-2, with D unclear. The ends were cut back, 1 base at V and 3 bases at J, with 6 bases in the middle. This CDR3 contains 12 residues. CDR1 is SQVTM and CDR2 is ANQGSEA in the germline V gene.

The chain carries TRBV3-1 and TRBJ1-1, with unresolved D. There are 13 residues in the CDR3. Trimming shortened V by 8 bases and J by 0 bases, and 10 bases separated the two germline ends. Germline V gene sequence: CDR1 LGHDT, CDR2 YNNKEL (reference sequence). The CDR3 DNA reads TGTGCCAGCCGCGTGGGTCTGAACACTGAAGCTTTCTTT. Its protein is CASRVGLNTEAFF.

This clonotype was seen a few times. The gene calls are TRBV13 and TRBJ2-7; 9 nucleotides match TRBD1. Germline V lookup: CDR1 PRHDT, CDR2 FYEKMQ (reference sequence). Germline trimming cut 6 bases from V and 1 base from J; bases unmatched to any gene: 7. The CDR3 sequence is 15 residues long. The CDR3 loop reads CASSFKQGASYEQYF. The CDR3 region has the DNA TGTGCCAGCAGTTTTAAACAGGGGGCATCCTACGAGCAGTACTTC.